The T cell receptor (beta chain) under discussion was sequenced for a study of blood T cell repertoires in COVID-19. As for the study in general: Some COVID-19 samples were acute and others convalescent; all came from the United States, Italy and Spain. The analysed material was cDNA or gDNA that came from T cells, B-cell-depleted T cells, or PBMCs.

This CDR3 comprises 15 residues. Germline V gene data show CDR1 as MDHEN and CDR2 as SYDVKM. Losses at the gene ends were 3 bases for V and 0 bases for J; bases not matched to a gene: 5. Original methodology: Estimation of nucleated cell counts was performed using reference gene primer amplification. The table came from immunoSEQ multiplex PCR; TCRdb's copy has only in-frame clones and leaves some out. For V, J and clone size, that table is used; D and trimming come from the DNA. The sample comprises 58,000 or so clones, 74% of which are singletons, and roughly 28% rests with the top ten. Sequenced input: peripheral blood. The J gene is TRBJ2-7, the V gene TRBV28, with 7 bases aligning to TRBD1. The source of this sequence is a woman of 80 years or more with acute or convalescent COVID-19. The CDR3 loop is CASSFRGRISYEQYF. DNA of the CDR3: TGTGCCAGCAGTTTTAGGGGGCGCATCTCCTACGAGCAGTACTTC.